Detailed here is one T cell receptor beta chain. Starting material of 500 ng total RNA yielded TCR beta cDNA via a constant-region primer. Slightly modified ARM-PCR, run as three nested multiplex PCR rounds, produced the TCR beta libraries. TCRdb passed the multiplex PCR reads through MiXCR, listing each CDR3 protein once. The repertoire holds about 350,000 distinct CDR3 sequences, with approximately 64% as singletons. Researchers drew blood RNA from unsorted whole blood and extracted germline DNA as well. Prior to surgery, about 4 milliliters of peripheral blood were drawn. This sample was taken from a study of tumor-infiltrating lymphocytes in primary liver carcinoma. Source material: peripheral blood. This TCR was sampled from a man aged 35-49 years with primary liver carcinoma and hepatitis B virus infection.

The CDR3 DNA is TGTGCCAGCAGCCATAGTGGTACTGAAGGAGAGACCCAGTACTTC. Encoded protein: CASSHSGTEGETQYF. The J gene is TRBJ2-5, the V gene TRBV9; D call uncertain. Trimming removed 4 bases at V and 4 bases at J, with 17 bases between. CDR1 SGDLS and CDR2 YYNGEE come from the germline V gene. CDR3 length equals 15 residues.